What follows are 18 T cell receptor beta chains derived from one specimen sequenced in a study of CXCR3-negative and CXCR3-positive naive CD8 T cells. Their antigens remain unidentified. Points from the study as a whole: Naive cells positive for CXCR3 carried more hydrophobic TRB CDR3s than CXCR3-negative ones.

Carrying UMI labels, the TRB cDNA libraries were prepared through 5' RACE. TCRdb re-called the 5' RACE reads and gives one entry per CDR3 protein, without DNA. In all, the sample yields more than 100,000 distinct CDR3 sequences. The sequenced sample consisted of naive CXCR3+ CD8+ T cells from blood. Subset noted: CD45RO-CCR7+CD27+CD95- naive CD8+ T cells expressing CXCR3 (TNR3+). These receptors all come from a human donor in good health. Some clones in this sample may be carry-over from other donors' samples.

The chain couples TRBV29-1 to TRBJ2-7; TCRdb names TRBD1, which stays unverified in the absence of DNA. Germline V gene data show CDR1 as SQVTM and CDR2 as ANQGSEA. The CDR3 loop spans 16 amino acids. CDR3 sequence reads: CSVEDLSGTGSGEQYF.

The chain employs TRBV7-9 and TRBJ2-2; TCRdb's assignment of TRBD2 cannot be checked, as there is no DNA. Germline CDR1 is SEHNR and CDR2 is FQNEAQ (reference sequence). This CDR3 is built from 17 residues. The chain's CDR3 is CASSSTTSGSDTGELFF.

J is TRBJ2-1 and V is TRBV2; the TRBD2 assignment by TCRdb is unverifiable without DNA. CDR3 length: 14 residues. Looked up from germline, CDR1 is SNHLY and CDR2 is FYNNEI. The CDR3 loop reads CASSVVGLANEQFF.

V gene TRBV25-1 combines with J gene TRBJ1-6; as DNA is missing, the TRBD1 call by TCRdb cannot be tested. The CDR3 is 16 residues long. Per germline, CDR1 MGHDK and CDR2 SYGVNS. The CDR3 region is CASSVKGADDNSPLHF.

The rearrangement joins TRBV29-1 to TRBJ2-3; TCRdb reports TRBD1, a call that lacks DNA to check it against. In germline, CDR1 is SQVTM, CDR2 ANQGSEA. The CDR3 has 12 amino acids. CDR3 sequence reads: CSVDGGDMGVHF.

This chain connects TRBV20-1 to TRBJ1-4. CDR3 size: 16 residues. Germline V lookup: CDR1 DFQATT, CDR2 SNEGSKA (reference sequence). The CDR3: CSARDRYRRTNEKLFF.

The chain links TRBV12-3 or TRBV12-4 to TRBJ2-1; TCRdb proposes TRBD1, but this gene call is untestable without DNA. There are 14 residues in the CDR3. The CDR3 loop reads CASSSSSQGYEQFF.

V is TRBV28 and J is TRBJ2-7; TCRdb proposes TRBD1, but this gene call is untestable without DNA. This CDR3 is 16 amino acids long. Per the germline V gene, CDR1 is MDHEN and CDR2 is SYDVKM. CDR3 protein: CASKPSYRTATYEQYF.

J is TRBJ2-7 and V is TRBV5-1; TCRdb gives TRBD1 as the D gene, but with no DNA this cannot be confirmed. CDR3 size: 11 residues. Germline V gene lookup returns CDR1 SGHRS and CDR2 YFSETQ. CDR3 in amino acids: CASSGAYEQYF.

The chain employs TRBV24-1 and TRBJ2-5; the D gene TCRdb calls, TRBD2, cannot be checked with no DNA. This CDR3 is 13 amino acids long. Germline CDR1 is KGHDR and CDR2 is SFDVKD. The CDR3: CATKLAGVETQYF.

The chain carries TRBV9 and TRBJ1-4. Looked up from germline, CDR1 is SGDLS and CDR2 is YYNGEE. The CDR3 loop spans 14 amino acids. The CDR3 sequence is CASSATPSWEKLFF.

The V gene is TRBV7-9, the J gene TRBJ2-7. CDR1 is SEHNR, CDR2 FQNEAQ, per germline (reference sequence). The CDR3 consists of 13 residues. The CDR3 sequence: CASRADGPYEQYF.

This chain uses TRBV20-1 with TRBJ2-7. Germline CDR1 and CDR2: DFQATT and SNEGSKA (reference sequence). The CDR3 consists of 14 residues. The CDR3 spells CSAGRLGISYEQYF.

The J gene is TRBJ1-4, the V gene TRBV28. From germline, CDR1 is MDHEN and CDR2 SYDVKM. The CDR3 consists of 16 residues. CDR3 in amino acids: CASIQTALETNEKLFF.

This chain links TRBV6-4 with TRBJ2-1; no DNA is available, so the TRBD2 call from TCRdb remains unchecked. The CDR3 sequence is 14 residues long. Germline loops: CDR1 MRHNA, CDR2 SNTAGT. The CDR3 is CASSDAGTSGEQFF.

The chain employs TRBV2 and TRBJ2-1; checking the TCRdb D call of TRBD2 is not possible without DNA. The CDR3 has 17 amino acids. The germline V gene has CDR1 SNHLY and CDR2 FYNNEI. The CDR3 reads CASSEMGRPSSYNEQFF.

The chain combines TRBV28 with TRBJ2-7; TCRdb indicates TRBD1, and absent DNA this call remains unverified. The germline gives CDR1 MDHEN, CDR2 SYDVKM. The CDR3 is 14 residues long. CDR3 protein: CASSLQGALYEQYF. Supplemented by reference TRBV28 and TRBJ2-7, the full variable domain reads DVKVTQSSRYLVKRTGEKVFLECVQDMDHENMFWYRQDPGLGLRLIYFSYDVKMKEKGDIPEGYSVSREKKERFSLILESASTNQTSMYLCASSLQGALYEQYFGPGTRLTVT.

V usage is TRBV28 and J usage is TRBJ1-3; TCRdb indicates TRBD1, and absent DNA this call remains unverified. There are 17 residues in the CDR3. The germline gives CDR1 MDHEN, CDR2 SYDVKM. This CDR3 reads CASTRDSHTFSGNTIYF.